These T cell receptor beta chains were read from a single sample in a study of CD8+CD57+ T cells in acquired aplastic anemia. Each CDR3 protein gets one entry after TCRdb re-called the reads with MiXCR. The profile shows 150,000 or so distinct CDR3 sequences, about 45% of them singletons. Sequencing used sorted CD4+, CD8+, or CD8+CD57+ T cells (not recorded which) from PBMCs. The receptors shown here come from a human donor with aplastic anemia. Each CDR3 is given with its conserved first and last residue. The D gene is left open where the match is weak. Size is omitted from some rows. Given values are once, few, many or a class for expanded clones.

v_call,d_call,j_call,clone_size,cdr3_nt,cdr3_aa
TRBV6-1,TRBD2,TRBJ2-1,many,TGTGCCAGCCGAGGGACTAGCGGGAATGAGCAGTTCTTC,CASRGTSGNEQFF
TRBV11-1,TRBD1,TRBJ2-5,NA,TGTGCCAGCAGCTTAGCACAAAACAGGGGCGCTCCACAAGAGACCCAGTACTTC,CASSLAQNRGAPQETQYF
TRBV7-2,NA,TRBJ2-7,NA,TGTGCCAGCAGTGGACGGGGAAAGTACGAGCAGTACTTC,CASSGRGKYEQYF
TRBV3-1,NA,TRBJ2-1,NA,TGTGCCAGCAGCCAAGTTCAAGACAATGAGCAGTTCTTC,CASSQVQDNEQFF
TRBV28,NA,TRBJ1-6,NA,TGTGCCAGCAGTTCCCGACGGAGCTCCTATAATTCACCCCTCCACTTT,CASSSRRSSYNSPLHF
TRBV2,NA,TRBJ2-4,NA,TGTGCCAGCAGCTCGGAGGGGACGTTAGACATTCAGTACTTC,CASSSEGTLDIQYF
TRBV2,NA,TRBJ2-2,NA,TGTGCCAGCAGTGTGAGGGGATACACCGGGGAGCAGTTTTTT,CASSVRGYTGEQFF
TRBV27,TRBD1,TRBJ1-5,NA,TGTGCCAGCATCATAAAGCGGGGGACAGGGTCGCACCAGCTCCAGCATTTT,CASIIKRGTGSHQLQHF
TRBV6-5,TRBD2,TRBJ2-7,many,TGTGCCAGCAGTTCCTTTAGCGGGACCCCCCACTACGAGCAGTACTTC,CASSSFSGTPHYEQYF
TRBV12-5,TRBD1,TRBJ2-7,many,TGTGCTAGTGGTTTGATGGACAGGGTCCACGAGCAGTACTTC,CASGLMDRVHEQYF
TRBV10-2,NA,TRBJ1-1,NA,TGCGCCAGCAGTGCAGACGGGGTTAAAGAAGGTTTCTTT,CASSADGVKEGFF
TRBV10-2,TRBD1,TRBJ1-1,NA,TGTGCCAGCAGCCAGGACAGGAGGGAATTGAACACTGAAGCTTTCTTT,CASSQDRRELNTEAFF
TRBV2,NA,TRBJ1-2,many,TGTGCCAGCAGCCGGGACGGCAACTATGGCTACACCTTC,CASSRDGNYGYTF
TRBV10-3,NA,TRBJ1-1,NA,TGTGCCATCAGTGAGGATCCGGTCGGAGCTTTCTTT,CAISEDPVGAFF
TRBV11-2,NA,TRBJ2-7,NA,TGTGCCAGCAGCTTGGGGGACGGGACACTTTCCTACGAGCAGTACTTC,CASSLGDGTLSYEQYF
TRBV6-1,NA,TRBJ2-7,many,TGTGCCAGCAGTGACCCAAGGACAGATATCTCCTACGAGCAGTACTTC,CASSDPRTDISYEQYF
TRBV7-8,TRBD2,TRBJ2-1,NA,TGTGCCAGCAGCATACACGGGACTATAAACAATGAGCAGTTCTTC,CASSIHGTINNEQFF
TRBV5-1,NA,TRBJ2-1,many,TGCGCCAGCAGCTTAGAGGGTGATTCCTACAATGAGCAGTTCTTC,CASSLEGDSYNEQFF
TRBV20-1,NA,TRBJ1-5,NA,TGCAGTGCTAGAGCGGGGGGGGGTCAGCCCCAGCATTTT,CSARAGGGQPQHF
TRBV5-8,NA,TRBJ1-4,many,TGTGCCAGCAACAGAGATAATAATGAAAAACTGTTTTTT,CASNRDNNEKLFF
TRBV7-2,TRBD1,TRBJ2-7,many,TGTGCCAGCAGCTTAGATTGGGACAGCGTCTACGAGCAGTACTTC,CASSLDWDSVYEQYF
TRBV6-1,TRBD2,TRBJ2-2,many,TGTGCCAGCCGGGAGGTCACCGGGGAGCTGTTTTTT,CASREVTGELFF
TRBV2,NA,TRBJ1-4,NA,TGTGCCAGCAGTGTCAGGGGTGGGGAAAAACTGTTTTTT,CASSVRGGEKLFF
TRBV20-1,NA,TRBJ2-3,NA,TGCAGTGCTAGTAGAACTAGCAGTGATACGCAGTATTTT,CSASRTSSDTQYF
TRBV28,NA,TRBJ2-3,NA,TGTGCCAGCAGTTTACGAGGGGACCCCAATACGCAGTATTTT,CASSLRGDPNTQYF
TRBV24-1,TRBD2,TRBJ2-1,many,TGTGCCACCAGTGATACTAGCGGGAGCGATGAGCAGTTCTTC,CATSDTSGSDEQFF
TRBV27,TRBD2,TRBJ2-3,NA,TGTGCCAGCAGTTTATTTATTCCGACTAGCGGGGTGAACACAGATACGCAGTATTTT,CASSLFIPTSGVNTDTQYF
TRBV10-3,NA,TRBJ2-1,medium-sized,TGTGCCATCAGTGGGGACGTTAGCTCCTACAATGAGCAGTTCTTC,CAISGDVSSYNEQFF
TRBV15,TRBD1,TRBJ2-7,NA,TGTGCCACCGCTAGACAGGGGAGCTCCTACGAGCAGTACTTC,CATARQGSSYEQYF
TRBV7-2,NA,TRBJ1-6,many,TGTGCCAGCGGCCCCCTTCTTTCACCCCTCCACTTT,CASGPLLSPLHF
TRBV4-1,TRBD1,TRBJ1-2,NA,TGCGCCAGCAGCCAAGACCAGGGGGTAGGTGGCTACACCTTC,CASSQDQGVGGYTF
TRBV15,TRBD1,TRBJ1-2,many,TGTGCCACCAGCAGAGAGGGGACAGGCTCTTACTATGGCTACACCTTC,CATSREGTGSYYGYTF
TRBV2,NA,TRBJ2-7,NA,TGTGCCAGCAGGACCGACCCGCGCTACGAGCAGTACTTC,CASRTDPRYEQYF
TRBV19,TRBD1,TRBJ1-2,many,TGTGCCTCAGGGGGAGAAAACTATGGCTACACCTTC,CASGGENYGYTF
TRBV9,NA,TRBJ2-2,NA,TGTGCCAGCAGCGAGGAGGCGAACACCGGGGAGCTGTTTTTT,CASSEEANTGELFF
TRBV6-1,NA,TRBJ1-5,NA,TGTGCCAGCATGGGAGGAGTCCAGCCCCAGCATTTT,CASMGGVQPQHF
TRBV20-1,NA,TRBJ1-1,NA,TGCAGTGCTAGTGGGTGGGGATTGAACGCTGAAGCTTTCTTT,CSASGWGLNAEAFF